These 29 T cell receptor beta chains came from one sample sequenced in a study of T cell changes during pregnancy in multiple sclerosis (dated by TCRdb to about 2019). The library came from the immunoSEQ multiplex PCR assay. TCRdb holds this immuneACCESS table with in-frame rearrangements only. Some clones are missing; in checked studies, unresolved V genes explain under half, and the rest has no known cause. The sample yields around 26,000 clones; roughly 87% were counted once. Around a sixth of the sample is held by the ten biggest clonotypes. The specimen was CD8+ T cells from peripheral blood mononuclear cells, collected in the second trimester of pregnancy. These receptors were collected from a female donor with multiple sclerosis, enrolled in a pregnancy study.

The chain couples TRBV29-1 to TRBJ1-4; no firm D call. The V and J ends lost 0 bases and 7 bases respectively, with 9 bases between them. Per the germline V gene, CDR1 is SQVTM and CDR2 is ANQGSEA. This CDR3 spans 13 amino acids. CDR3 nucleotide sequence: TGCAGCGTTGAAGACCCGGAGGGTGAAAAACTGTTTTTT. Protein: CSVEDPEGEKLFF.

The CDR3 sequence is CASSLGQGPYYEQYF. The CDR3 DNA is TGTGCCAGCAGTTTAGGACAGGGCCCCTACTACGAGCAGTACTTC. This sequence joins TRBV12-1 and TRBJ2-7; the table's TRBD1 call for D was not verified on the DNA. TRBV12-1 is a listed pseudogene. This CDR3 is built from 15 residues.

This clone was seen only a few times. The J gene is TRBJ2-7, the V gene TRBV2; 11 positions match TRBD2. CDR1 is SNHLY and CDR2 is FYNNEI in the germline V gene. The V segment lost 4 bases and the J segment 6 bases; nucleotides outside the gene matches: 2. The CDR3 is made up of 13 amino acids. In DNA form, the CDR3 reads TGTGCCAGCAGTGGGCTAGCGGGAGGCGAGCAGTACTTC. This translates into CASSGLAGGEQYF.

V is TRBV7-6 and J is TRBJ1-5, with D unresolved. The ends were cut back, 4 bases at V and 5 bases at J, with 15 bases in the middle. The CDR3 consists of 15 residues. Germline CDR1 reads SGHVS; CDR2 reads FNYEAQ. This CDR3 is CASSSTRGTDQPQHF. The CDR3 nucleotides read TGTGCCAGCAGCTCGACCCGGGGAACTGATCAGCCCCAGCATTTT.

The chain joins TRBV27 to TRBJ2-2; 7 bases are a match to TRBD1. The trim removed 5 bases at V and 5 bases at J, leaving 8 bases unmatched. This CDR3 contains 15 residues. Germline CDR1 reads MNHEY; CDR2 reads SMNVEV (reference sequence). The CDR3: CASSPRMTGTGELFF. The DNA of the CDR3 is TGTGCCAGCAGTCCGCGTATGACAGGGACCGGGGAGCTGTTTTTT.

CDR3 protein: CASSLAPAPRPRTSSYEQYF. CDR3 nucleotide sequence: TGTGCCAGCAGCTTAGCCCCGGCACCTCGTCCTAGAACTAGCTCCTACGAGCAGTACTTC. The chain has TRBV7-2 and TRBJ2-7, with D perhaps matching TRBD2 (5 bases). The ends were cut back, 0 bases at V and 0 bases at J, with 24 bases in the middle. This CDR3 has 20 residues. Germline V gives CDR1 SGHTA, CDR2 FQGNSA.

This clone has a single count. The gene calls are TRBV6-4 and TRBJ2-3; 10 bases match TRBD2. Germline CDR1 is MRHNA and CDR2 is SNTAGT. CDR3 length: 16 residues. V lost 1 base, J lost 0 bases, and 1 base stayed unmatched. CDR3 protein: CASSDLAGGSTDTQYF. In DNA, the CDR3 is TGTGCCAGCAGTGACTTAGCGGGAGGAAGCACAGATACGCAGTATTTT.

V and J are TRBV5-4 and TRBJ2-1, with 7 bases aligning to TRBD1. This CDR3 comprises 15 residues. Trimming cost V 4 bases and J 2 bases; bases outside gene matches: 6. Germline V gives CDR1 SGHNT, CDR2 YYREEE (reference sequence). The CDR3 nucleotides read TGTGCCAGCAGCCCAGGGGGTAGCCCCTACAATGAGCAGTTCTTC. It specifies CASSPGGSPYNEQFF.

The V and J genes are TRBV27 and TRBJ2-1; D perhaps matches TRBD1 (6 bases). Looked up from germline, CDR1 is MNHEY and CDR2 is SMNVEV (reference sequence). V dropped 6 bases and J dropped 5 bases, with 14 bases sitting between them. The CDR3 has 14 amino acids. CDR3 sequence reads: CASSRPGQNNEQFF. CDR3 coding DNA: TGTGCCAGCAGCCGTCCGGGACAAAACAATGAGCAGTTCTTC.

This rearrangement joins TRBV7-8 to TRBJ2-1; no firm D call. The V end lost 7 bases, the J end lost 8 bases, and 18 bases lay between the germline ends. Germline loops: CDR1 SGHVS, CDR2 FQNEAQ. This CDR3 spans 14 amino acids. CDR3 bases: TGTGCCAGCACCATATCCGCGGTTGGCGATGAGCAGTTCTTC. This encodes CASTISAVGDEQFF.

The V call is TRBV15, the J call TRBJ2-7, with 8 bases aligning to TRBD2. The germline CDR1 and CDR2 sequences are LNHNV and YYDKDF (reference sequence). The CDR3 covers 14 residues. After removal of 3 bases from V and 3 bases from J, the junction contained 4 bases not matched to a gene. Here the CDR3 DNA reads TGTGCCACCAGCAGCGAGAGCGGGAGCTACGAGCAGTACTTC. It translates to CATSSESGSYEQYF. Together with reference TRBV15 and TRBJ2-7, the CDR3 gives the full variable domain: DAMVIQNPRYQVTQFGKPVTLSCSQTLNHNVMYWYQQKSSQAPKLLFHYYDKDFNNEADTPDNFQSRRPNTSFCFLDIRSPGLGDTAMYLCATSSESGSYEQYFGPGTRLTVT.

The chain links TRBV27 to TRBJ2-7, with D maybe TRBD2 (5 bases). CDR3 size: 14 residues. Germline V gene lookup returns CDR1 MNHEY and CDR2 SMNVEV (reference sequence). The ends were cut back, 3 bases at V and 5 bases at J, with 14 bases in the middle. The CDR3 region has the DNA TGTGCCAGCAGTTTGGGTGGGAGAGGCGACGAGCAGTACTTC. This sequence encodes CASSLGGRGDEQYF.

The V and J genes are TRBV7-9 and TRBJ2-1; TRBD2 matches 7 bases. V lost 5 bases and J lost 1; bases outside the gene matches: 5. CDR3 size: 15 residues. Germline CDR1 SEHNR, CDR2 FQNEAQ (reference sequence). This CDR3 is CASSTTSASYNEQFF. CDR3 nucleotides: TGTGCCAGCAGCACCACTAGCGCGTCCTACAATGAGCAGTTCTTC. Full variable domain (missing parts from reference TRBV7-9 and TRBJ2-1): DTGVSQNPRHKITKRGQNVTFRCDPISEHNRLYWYRQTLGQGPEFLTYFQNEAQLEKSRLLSDRFSAERPKGSFSTLEIQRTEQGDSAMYLCASSTTSASYNEQFFGPGTRLTVL.

CDR3 residues: CASSPDSSNQPQHF. The CDR3 DNA reads TGTGCCAGCTCACCGGACAGTAGCAATCAGCCCCAGCATTTT. The rearrangement uses TRBV18 and TRBJ1-5; TRBD1 is a possible D gene (6 bases). Germline loops: CDR1 KGHSH, CDR2 LQKENI. The CDR3 is made up of 14 amino acids. Trimming shortened V by 3 bases and J by 0 bases, and 6 bases separated the two germline ends.

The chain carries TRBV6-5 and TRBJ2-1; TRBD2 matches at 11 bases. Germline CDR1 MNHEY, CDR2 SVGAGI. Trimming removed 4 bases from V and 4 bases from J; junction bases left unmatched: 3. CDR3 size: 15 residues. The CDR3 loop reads CASSLLAGVYNEQFF. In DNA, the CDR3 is TGTGCCAGCAGTTTACTAGCGGGAGTTTACAATGAGCAGTTCTTC.

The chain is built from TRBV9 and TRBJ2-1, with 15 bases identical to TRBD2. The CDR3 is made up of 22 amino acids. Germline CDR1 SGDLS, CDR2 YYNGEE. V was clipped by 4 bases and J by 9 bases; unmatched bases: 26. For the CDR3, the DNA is TGTGCCAGCAGCTCAAGTAGGGGGGGGACTAGCGGGAGGCCAAGTAGGTTTGGTGAGCAGTTCTTC. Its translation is CASSSSRGGTSGRPSRFGEQFF.

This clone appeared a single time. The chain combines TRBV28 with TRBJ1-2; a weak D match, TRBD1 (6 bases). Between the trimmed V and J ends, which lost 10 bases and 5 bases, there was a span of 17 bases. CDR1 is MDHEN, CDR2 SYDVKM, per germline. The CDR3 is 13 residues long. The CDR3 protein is CATSGRGGYGYTF. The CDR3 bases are TGTGCCACCTCGGGCAGAGGGGGATATGGCTACACCTTC.

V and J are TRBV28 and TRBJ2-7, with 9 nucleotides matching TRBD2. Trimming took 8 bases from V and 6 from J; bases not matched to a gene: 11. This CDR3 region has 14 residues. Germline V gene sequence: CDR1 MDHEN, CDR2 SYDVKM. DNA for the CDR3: TGTGCCAGCCAAGGGGGCCTAGCGGGAACCGAGCAGTACTTC. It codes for CASQGGLAGTEQYF. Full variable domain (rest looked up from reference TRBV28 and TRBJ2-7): DVKVTQSSRYLVKRTGEKVFLECVQDMDHENMFWYRQDPGLGLRLIYFSYDVKMKEKGDIPEGYSVSREKKERFSLILESASTNQTSMYLCASQGGLAGTEQYFGPGTRLTVT.

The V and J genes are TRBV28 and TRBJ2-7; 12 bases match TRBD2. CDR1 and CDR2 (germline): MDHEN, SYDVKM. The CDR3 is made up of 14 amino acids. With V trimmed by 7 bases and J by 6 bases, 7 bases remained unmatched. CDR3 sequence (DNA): TGTGCCAGCACCCTGACTAGCGGGAGTTCCGAGCAGTACTTC. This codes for CASTLTSGSSEQYF.

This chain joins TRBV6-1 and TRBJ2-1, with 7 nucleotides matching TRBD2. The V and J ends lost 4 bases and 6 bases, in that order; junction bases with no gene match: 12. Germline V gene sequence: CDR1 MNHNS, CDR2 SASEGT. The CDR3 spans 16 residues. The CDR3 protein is CASSVSSLTSINEQFF. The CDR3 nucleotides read TGTGCCAGCAGTGTTTCGTCTTTGACTAGCATCAATGAGCAGTTCTTC.

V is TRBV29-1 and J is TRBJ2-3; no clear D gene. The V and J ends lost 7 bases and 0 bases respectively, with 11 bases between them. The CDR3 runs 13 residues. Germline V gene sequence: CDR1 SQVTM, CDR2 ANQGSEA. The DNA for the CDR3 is TGCAGCGCCGAGGCGGATAGCACAGATACGCAGTATTTT. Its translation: CSAEADSTDTQYF.

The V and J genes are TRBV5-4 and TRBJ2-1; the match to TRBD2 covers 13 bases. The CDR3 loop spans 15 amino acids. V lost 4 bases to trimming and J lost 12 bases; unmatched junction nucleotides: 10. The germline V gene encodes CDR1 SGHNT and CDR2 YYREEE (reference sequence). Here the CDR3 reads CASSRRTSGSLLQFF. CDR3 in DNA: TGTGCCAGCAGCAGACGGACTAGCGGGAGTTTGTTGCAGTTCTTC.

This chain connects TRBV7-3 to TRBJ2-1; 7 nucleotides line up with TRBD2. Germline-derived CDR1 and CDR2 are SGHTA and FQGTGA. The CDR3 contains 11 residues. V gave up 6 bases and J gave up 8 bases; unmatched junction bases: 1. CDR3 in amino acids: CASSRGDEQFF. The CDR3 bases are TGTGCCAGCAGTCGGGGGGATGAGCAGTTCTTC.

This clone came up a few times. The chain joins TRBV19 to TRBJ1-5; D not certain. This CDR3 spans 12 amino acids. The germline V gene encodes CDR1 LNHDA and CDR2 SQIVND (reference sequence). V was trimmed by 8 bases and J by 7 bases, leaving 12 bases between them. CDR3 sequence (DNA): TGTGCCAGTCGATACGGCGGACAGCCCCAGCATTTT. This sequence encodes CASRYGGQPQHF.

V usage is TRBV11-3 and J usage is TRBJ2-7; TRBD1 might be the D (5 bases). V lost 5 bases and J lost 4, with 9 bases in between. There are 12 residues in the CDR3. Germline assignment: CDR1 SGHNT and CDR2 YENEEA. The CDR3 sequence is CASSLGAYEQYF. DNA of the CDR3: TGTGCCAGCAGCCTAGGGGCGTACGAGCAGTACTTC.

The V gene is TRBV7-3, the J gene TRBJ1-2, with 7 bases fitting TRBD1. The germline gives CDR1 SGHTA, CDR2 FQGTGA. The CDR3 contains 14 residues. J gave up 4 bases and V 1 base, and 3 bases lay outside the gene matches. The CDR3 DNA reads TGTGCCAGCAGCTTAAGTGGGGACAGCTATGGCTACACCTTC. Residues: CASSLSGDSYGYTF.

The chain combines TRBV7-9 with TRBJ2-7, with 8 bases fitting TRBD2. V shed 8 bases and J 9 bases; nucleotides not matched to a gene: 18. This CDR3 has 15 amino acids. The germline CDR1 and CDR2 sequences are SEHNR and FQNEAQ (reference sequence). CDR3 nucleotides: TGTGCCAGCCGACTACCCGGGACTAGTATAAGGTGGCAGTACTTC. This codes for CASRLPGTSIRWQYF.

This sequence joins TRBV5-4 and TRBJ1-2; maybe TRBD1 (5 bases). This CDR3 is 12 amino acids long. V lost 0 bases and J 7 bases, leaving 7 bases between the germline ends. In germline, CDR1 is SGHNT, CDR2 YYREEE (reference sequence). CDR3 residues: CASSLGGSGYTF. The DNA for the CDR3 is TGTGCCAGCAGCTTGGGGGGCTCTGGCTACACCTTC.

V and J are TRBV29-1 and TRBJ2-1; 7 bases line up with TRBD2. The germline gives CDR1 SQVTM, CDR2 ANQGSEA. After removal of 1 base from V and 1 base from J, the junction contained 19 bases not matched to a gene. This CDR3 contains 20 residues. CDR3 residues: CSVEAGILATRLNSYNEQFF. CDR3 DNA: TGCAGCGTTGAAGCCGGAATACTAGCGACGCGACTGAATTCCTACAATGAGCAGTTCTTC.